What follows are 21 T cell receptor beta chains derived from one specimen sequenced in a study of PD-L1 blockade in urothelial cancer. Time point in this sample: peripheral blood 6 weeks after treatment start. The data were produced by immunoSEQ multiplex PCR, yet TCRdb's version contains in-frame clones alone and is incomplete. The sample comprises 80,000 to 95,000 clones, 83% of which are singletons, and under 9.5% rests with the top ten. This specimen consisted of PBMCs, obtained around atezolizumab (anti-PD-L1) treatment. Every receptor here comes from a man aged 65-85 years with urothelial cancer.

The chain has TRBV5-3 and TRBJ2-7; 14 bases are shared with TRBD2. TRBV5-3 is an ORF; its function is uncertain. This CDR3 comprises 19 residues. The junction had 19 bases not matched to a gene; V was cut back by 4 bases and J by 7 bases. The CDR3 sequence: CARSLGTSGSSNGAFEQYF. In DNA form, the CDR3 reads TGTGCCAGAAGCCTCGGGACTAGCGGGAGCTCCAACGGGGCGTTTGAGCAGTACTTC.

The rearrangement links TRBV6-5 to TRBJ1-5; unclear D gene. CDR1 and CDR2 (germline): MNHEY, SVGAGI. CDR3 size: 13 residues. V lost 6 bases and J 9 bases, leaving 15 bases between the germline ends. CDR3: CASSMDGEGPQHF. The CDR3 DNA reads TGTGCCAGCAGCATGGACGGGGAGGGGCCCCAGCATTTT.

The chain carries TRBV7-9 and TRBJ1-1; D not resolved. This CDR3 region has 13 residues. Germline V gives CDR1 SEHNR, CDR2 FQNEAQ (reference sequence). The V end lost 1 base, the J end lost 4 bases, and 7 bases lay between the germline ends. The CDR3 DNA is TGTGCCAGCAGCTTAGGAGGGCTCACTGAAGCTTTCTTT. As protein: CASSLGGLTEAFF.

The chain recombines TRBV6-6 with TRBJ1-1; D gene ambiguous. Trimming took off 2 bases at V and 1 base at J, with 8 bases between the two ends. The CDR3 length is 14 residues. Germline CDR1 and CDR2: MNHNY and SVGAGI (reference sequence). The CDR3 DNA sequence: TGTGCCAGCAGTTACGTGAACTCGAACACTGAAGCTTTCTTT. As protein: CASSYVNSNTEAFF.

The gene calls are TRBV18 and TRBJ2-5; D might be TRBD1 (6 bases). This CDR3 has 14 residues. Germline CDR1 is KGHSH and CDR2 is LQKENI. V was trimmed by 2 bases and J by 2 bases, leaving 9 bases between them. CDR3 in DNA: TGTGCCAGCTCACCAGCCCAGGGGCAAGAGACCCAGTACTTC. It yields the protein CASSPAQGQETQYF. Combining the CDR3 with reference TRBV18 and TRBJ2-5 gives the whole variable domain NAGVMQNPRHLVRRRGQEARLRCSPMKGHSHVYWYRQLPEEGLKFMVYLQKENIIDESGMPKERFSAEFPKEGPSILRIQQVVRGDSAAYFCASSPAQGQETQYFGPGTRLLVL.

The chain uses TRBV6-6 and TRBJ1-6; 7 bases are a match to TRBD1. The CDR3 runs to 14 residues. Trimming took 6 bases from V and 8 from J; bases not matched to a gene: 7. CDR1 MNHNY and CDR2 SVGAGI come from the germline V gene (reference sequence). The CDR3 loop reads CASRQGKLDSPLHF. DNA for the CDR3: TGTGCCAGCAGACAGGGGAAACTCGATTCACCCCTCCACTTT.

This clone was observed once. V usage is TRBV9 and J usage is TRBJ2-7, with 9 bases that match TRBD2. Trimming at V came to 4 bases and at J to 0 bases, leaving 5 bases not matched to a gene. Germline V lookup: CDR1 SGDLS, CDR2 YYNGEE. The CDR3 consists of 15 residues. The CDR3 spells CASSLGLANSYEQYF. As DNA, the CDR3 is TGTGCCAGCAGCCTTGGACTAGCGAACTCCTACGAGCAGTACTTC.

J is TRBJ1-2 and V is TRBV2, with 7 bases aligning to TRBD1. This CDR3 comprises 14 residues. V gave up 6 bases and J gave up 7 bases; unmatched junction bases: 11. CDR1 SNHLY and CDR2 FYNNEI come from the germline V gene. CDR3 sequence: CASRPIGGAFGYTF. CDR3 DNA: TGTGCCAGCAGGCCTATAGGGGGCGCGTTTGGCTACACCTTC. Combining the CDR3 with reference TRBV2 and TRBJ1-2 gives the whole variable domain EPEVTQTPSHQVTQMGQEVILRCVPISNHLYFYWYRQILGQKVEFLVSFYNNEISEKSEIFDDQFSVERPDGSNFTLKIRSTKLEDSAMYFCASRPIGGAFGYTFGSGTRLTVV.

The chain has TRBV5-4 and TRBJ2-1, with 9 bases fitting TRBD1. Germline assignment: CDR1 SGHNT and CDR2 YYREEE (reference sequence). The CDR3 spans 16 residues. J lost 5 bases, V lost 0 bases, and 6 bases had no gene match. DNA for the CDR3: TGTGCCAGCAGCTTGGGGCCGGGACAGGGTCACAATGAGCAGTTCTTC. Residues: CASSLGPGQGHNEQFF.

The CDR3 is CASSLGDRLRNTEAFF. CDR3 sequence (DNA): TGTGCCAGCAGCTTAGGGGACAGGCTGAGGAACACTGAAGCTTTCTTT. The chain combines TRBV7-9 with TRBJ1-1; 8 positions match TRBD1. V shed 1 base, J shed 1 base, and the junction held 5 bases outside the gene matches. Germline values: CDR1 SEHNR, CDR2 FQNEAQ (reference sequence). The CDR3 sequence is 16 residues long. Filled out from reference TRBV7-9 and TRBJ1-1, the complete variable domain reads DTGVSQNPRHKITKRGQNVTFRCDPISEHNRLYWYRQTLGQGPEFLTYFQNEAQLEKSRLLSDRFSAERPKGSFSTLEIQRTEQGDSAMYLCASSLGDRLRNTEAFFGQGTRLTVV.

The V gene is TRBV25-1, the J gene TRBJ1-1; TRBD1 is a possible D gene (6 bases). CDR1 is MGHDK, CDR2 SYGVNS, per germline. The V and J ends lost 3 bases and 5 bases respectively, with 16 bases between them. The CDR3 consists of 15 residues. The CDR3 bases are TGTGCCAGCAGTGATACTACAGGGAGGGGGACTGAAGCTTTCTTT. Protein product: CASSDTTGRGTEAFF.

This clone was picked up a small number of times. V gene TRBV10-3 combines with J gene TRBJ2-1; 8 bases match TRBD2. The V and J ends lost 4 bases and 6 bases, in that order; junction bases with no gene match: 8. Germline V gives CDR1 ENHRY, CDR2 SYGVKD. This CDR3 is built from 15 residues. The CDR3: CAISVSGLEANEQFF. CDR3 nucleotide sequence: TGTGCCATCAGTGTCTCGGGACTAGAAGCCAATGAGCAGTTCTTC.

The V gene is TRBV9, the J gene TRBJ1-2; 7 bases match TRBD1. The junction had 10 bases not matched to a gene; V was cut back by 2 bases and J by 0 bases. The length of the CDR3 is 17 residues. Germline CDR1 SGDLS, CDR2 YYNGEE. The CDR3 nucleotides read TGTGCCAGCAGCGTGACAGGGTTTGGTGAAGCTAACTATGGCTACACCTTC. It codes for CASSVTGFGEANYGYTF.

This chain uses TRBV9 with TRBJ1-4; tentatively, D is TRBD1 (5 bases). The CDR3 totals 17 residues. Trimming shortened V by 1 base and J by 0 bases, and 13 bases separated the two germline ends. Looked up from germline, CDR1 is SGDLS and CDR2 is YYNGEE. This CDR3 is CASSVTPGHSTNEKLFF. The CDR3, as DNA: TGTGCCAGCAGCGTAACGCCAGGACATTCAACTAATGAAAAACTGTTTTTT.

This rearrangement joins TRBV5-6 to TRBJ2-2, with D possibly TRBD2 on 5 matching bases. CDR1 is SGHDT and CDR2 is YYEEEE in the germline V gene. The CDR3 spans 17 residues. Trimming removed 0 bases at V and 5 bases at J, with 17 bases between. CDR3 bases: TGTGCCAGCAGCTTGGAGGGTCGGAGGCGGCGGACCGGGGAGCTGTTTTTT. It is translated as CASSLEGRRRRTGELFF.

In this sample, this clone turned up once. The gene calls are TRBV5-3 and TRBJ1-2; weak D call: TRBD1 (5 bases). TRBV5-3 is marked as an open reading frame, function uncertain. V lost 1 base to trimming and J lost 4 bases, with 8 bases between them. This CDR3 region has 13 residues. The CDR3 is CARSLQGFYGYTF. The CDR3 DNA reads TGTGCCAGAAGCTTGCAGGGCTTCTATGGCTACACCTTC.

This clone was observed a single time. This sequence joins TRBV5-1 and TRBJ2-1; 10 bases line up with TRBD2. The CDR3 loop spans 15 amino acids. After removal of 2 bases from V and 5 bases from J, the junction contained 4 bases not matched to a gene. In germline, CDR1 is SGHRS, CDR2 YFSETQ. CDR3 bases: TGCGCCAGCAGCTTCTCTAGCGGGAGCCACAATGAGCAGTTCTTC. Translated, it gives CASSFSSGSHNEQFF. Supplemented by reference TRBV5-1 and TRBJ2-1, the full variable domain reads KAGVTQTPRYLIKTRGQQVTLSCSPISGHRSVSWYQQTPGQGLQFLFEYFSETQRNKGNFPGRFSGRQFSNSRSEMNVSTLELGDSALYLCASSFSSGSHNEQFFGPGTRLTVL.

The rearrangement joins TRBV5-4 to TRBJ1-4; 10 bases fit TRBD1. Germline trimming cut 4 bases from V and 8 bases from J; bases unmatched to any gene: 5. CDR3 length equals 14 residues. Per germline, CDR1 SGHNT and CDR2 YYREEE (reference sequence). CDR3: CASSKDRGGEKLFF. CDR3 coding DNA: TGTGCCAGCAGCAAGGACAGGGGGGGAGAAAAACTGTTTTTT.

The chain employs TRBV6-5 and TRBJ1-1; the D gene is possibly TRBD1 (6 bases). Germline lookup yields CDR1 MNHEY and CDR2 SVGAGI. The V gene lost 7 bases and the J gene lost 11 bases, with 20 bases spanning the gap. CDR3 length equals 13 residues. CDR3 in DNA: TGTGCCAGCATAAAGACGAGGGGGTCATTGGCTTTCTTT. This translates into CASIKTRGSLAFF.

The rearrangement links TRBV10-3 to TRBJ2-2; 10 nucleotides match TRBD1. Germline lookup yields CDR1 ENHRY and CDR2 SYGVKD. Trimming cost V 5 bases and J 4 bases; bases outside gene matches: 10. The CDR3 length is 17 residues. The CDR3 loop reads CAISPTGGGSSTGELFF. The CDR3 DNA reads TGTGCCATCAGTCCGACAGGGGGCGGTTCGAGCACCGGGGAGCTGTTTTTT.

The chain links TRBV25-1 to TRBJ1-4, with 8 bases that match TRBD1. Germline values: CDR1 MGHDK, CDR2 SYGVNS. The CDR3 totals 14 residues. V gave up 3 bases and J gave up 8 bases; unmatched junction bases: 5. The CDR3 sequence is CASSETGEYEKLFF. In DNA form, the CDR3 reads TGTGCCAGCAGTGAGACAGGGGAGTACGAAAAACTGTTTTTT.